Shown below are 3 T cell receptor beta chains from a single sample sequenced in a study of T cell repertoires in cytomegalovirus infection. TCRdb re-derived calls from the reads in MiXCR, one entry per CDR3 protein. The top ten clones hold over 8% of a sample with over 100,000 distinct CDR3 sequences, 16% of them seen once. Sequencing was carried out using PBMCs. The receptors here all came from a human donor in good health (CMV status not recorded). Some clones in this sample may be carry-over from other donors' samples.

The rearrangement joins TRBV20-1 to TRBJ1-5, with 9 bases that match TRBD1. Germline assignment: CDR1 DFQATT and CDR2 SNEGSKA (reference sequence). The CDR3 runs to 16 residues. V was pared by 5 bases and J by 6 bases, with 14 bases of the junction left unmatched. In DNA, the CDR3 is TGCAGTGCTGAGGGACAGGGTGGTGTATCTTTTCAGCCCCAGCATTTT. Its translation: CSAEGQGGVSFQPQHF.

This clonotype has a count of ten or more. The chain couples TRBV7-8 to TRBJ1-2; TRBD1 is a possible D gene (5 bases). V was trimmed by 2 bases and J by 8 bases, leaving 12 bases between them. Germline V gene sequence: CDR1 SGHVS, CDR2 FQNEAQ. This CDR3 contains 13 residues. CDR3 nucleotides: TGTGCCAGCAGCTTATCTCAGGGAGGAGGCTACACCTTC. Translated: CASSLSQGGGYTF.

This clonotype was detected ten times or more. The rearrangement joins TRBV6-5 to TRBJ2-7, with D possibly matching TRBD1 (6 bases). Germline CDR1 and CDR2: MNHEY and SVGAGI. The CDR3 contains 15 residues. Trimming stripped 9 bases from V and 3 bases from J, with 21 bases between. CDR3 in DNA: TGTGCCAGAGACCAGGGGCTCCTCCCATTCTACGAGCAGTACTTC. This gives the protein CARDQGLLPFYEQYF.